This TCR beta chain came from a study of shared clonotypes between healthy human individuals. Generated by immunoSEQ multiplex PCR, the TCRdb table keeps only in-frame clones and is missing some. In the table there are hundreds of thousands of clones, around 77% of which are singletons. Sequencing was carried out using PBMCs. The source of this sequence is a woman aged 40 to 50 in good health. Some clones in this sample may be carry-over from other donors' samples.

The CDR3, as DNA: TGTGCCAGCTCCCCATGGCAGATGAACACTGAAGCTTTCTTT. It is translated as CASSPWQMNTEAFF. The V and J genes are TRBV6-5 and TRBJ1-1, with D hard to call. V lost 8 bases and J 0 bases, leaving 13 bases between the germline ends. The germline gives CDR1 MNHEY, CDR2 SVGAGI. This CDR3 has 14 residues.